The 29 T cell receptor beta chains below all came from one sample that was sequenced in a study of blood T cell repertoires in COVID-19. The protocol was immunoSEQ multiplex PCR, while the TCRdb copy is restricted to in-frame clones and leaves out a portion. The sample includes 150,000 to 200,000 clones, around 87% seen only once; the top ten take around 2.5%. The sequenced material came from peripheral blood. These receptors were taken from a man aged 40-49 years with active or convalescent COVID-19.

The chain joins TRBV3-1 (or the pseudogene TRBV3-2) to TRBJ2-3, with 7 bases that match TRBD2. The CDR3 runs to 17 residues. The J segment lost 0 bases and the V segment lost 2 bases, leaving 8 bases of the junction unmatched. The germline V gene has CDR1 LGHDT and CDR2 YNNKEL (reference sequence). The CDR3 region has the DNA TGTGCCAGCAGCCAACTGAGAGCGGGGACTAGCACAGATACGCAGTATTTT. Protein product: CASSQLRAGTSTDTQYF.

This chain's CDR3 is CASSLTGLRAQHF. The DNA for the CDR3 is TGTGCCAGCAGCTTAACAGGCCTCCGGGCCCAGCATTTT. This sequence joins TRBV7-8 and TRBJ1-5, with D possibly matching TRBD1 (5 bases). Germline CDR1 and CDR2: SGHVS and FQNEAQ. The CDR3 is made up of 13 amino acids. Between the trimmed V and J ends, which lost 2 bases and 11 bases, there was a span of 13 bases.

This chain uses TRBV5-1 with TRBJ1-5; tentative D call: TRBD1 (5 bases). V was clipped by 0 bases and J by 6 bases, with 13 bases between them. CDR3 length equals 15 residues. The germline V gene has CDR1 SGHRS and CDR2 YFSETQ. The chain's CDR3 is CASSLGGREGQPQHF. The CDR3 DNA reads as TGCGCCAGCAGCTTGGGGGGCAGGGAAGGTCAGCCCCAGCATTTT.

V and J are TRBV12-3 or TRBV12-4 and TRBJ2-3; the D gene is possibly TRBD2 (5 bases). V lost 6 bases to trimming and J lost 4 bases, with 11 bases between them. There are 13 residues in the CDR3. The CDR3 is CASRGLAADTQYF. The DNA of the CDR3 is TGTGCCAGCAGGGGCCTAGCTGCAGATACGCAGTATTTT.

This sequence joins TRBV7-8 and TRBJ2-5; TRBD2 matches at 9 bases. The trim removed 0 bases at V and 7 bases at J, leaving 6 bases unmatched. CDR3 length: 15 residues. Germline CDR1 reads SGHVS; CDR2 reads FQNEAQ. CDR3 loop: CASSLAAGGQGTQYF. Written as DNA, the CDR3 is TGTGCCAGCAGCTTAGCGGCGGGGGGGCAGGGGACCCAGTACTTC. The whole variable domain, remainder taken from reference TRBV7-8 and TRBJ2-5, is GAGVSQSPRYKVAKRGQDVALRCDPISGHVSLFWYQQALGQGPEFLTYFQNEAQLDKSGLPSDRFFAERPEGSVSTLKIQRTQQEDSAVYLCASSLAAGGQGTQYFGPGTRLLVL.

This clone has a single count. The genes are TRBV2 and TRBJ1-2; 7 bases line up with TRBD1. The CDR3 totals 18 residues. Germline V gene data show CDR1 as SNHLY and CDR2 as FYNNEI. V trimming: 6 bases; J trimming: 1 base; junction bases outside the gene matches: 17. The CDR3 spells CASSPRGRDSTLNYGYTF. In DNA, the CDR3 is TGTGCCAGCAGCCCCCGGGGGCGGGACAGCACCCTTAACTATGGCTACACCTTC. Based on the CDR3 plus reference TRBV2 and TRBJ1-2, the full variable domain is EPEVTQTPSHQVTQMGQEVILRCVPISNHLYFYWYRQILGQKVEFLVSFYNNEISEKSEIFDDQFSVERPDGSNFTLKIRSTKLEDSAMYFCASSPRGRDSTLNYGYTFGSGTRLTVV.

This clone is a singleton in its sample. The rearrangement links TRBV2 to TRBJ2-1, with D perhaps matching TRBD2 (6 bases). The V and J ends lost 2 bases and 8 bases respectively, with 19 bases between them. Germline values: CDR1 SNHLY, CDR2 FYNNEI. The CDR3 sequence is 16 residues long. The CDR3 DNA reads as TGTGCCAGCAGTGAAAGTCGGCAGGGAGGCTTTGATGAGCAGTTCTTC. This sequence encodes CASSESRQGGFDEQFF.

The chain links TRBV3-1 (or the pseudogene TRBV3-2) to TRBJ1-2; 11 bases are shared with TRBD1. V shed 5 bases and J 7 bases; nucleotides not matched to a gene: 9. There are 15 residues in the CDR3. In germline, CDR1 is LGHDT, CDR2 YNNKEL (reference sequence). The CDR3 sequence: CASSSRTGGFSGYTF. The DNA for the CDR3 is TGTGCCAGCAGCTCCAGGACAGGGGGCTTTAGTGGCTACACCTTC.

The CDR3 region has the DNA TGTGCCAGCAGTCCTCTTTTTCGACAGGGGATCACCTACGAGCAGTACTTC. It encodes CASSPLFRQGITYEQYF. The chain uses TRBV6-6 and TRBJ2-7; 8 positions match TRBD1. The CDR3 sequence is 17 residues long. Germline V CDR1 and CDR2: MNHNY, SVGAGI (reference sequence). V was pared by 5 bases and J by 2 bases, with 14 bases of the junction left unmatched.

This chain joins TRBV7-9 and TRBJ2-7, with TRBD1 identical over 7 bases. The CDR3 runs 14 residues. The V gene end was trimmed by 5 bases and the J gene end by 4 bases; junction bases not matched to a gene: 8. In germline, CDR1 is SEHNR, CDR2 FQNEAQ (reference sequence). DNA for the CDR3: TGTGCCAGCAGCCCCTGGGGACAGTCATACGAGCAGTACTTC. It translates to CASSPWGQSYEQYF.

The V and J genes are TRBV12-5 and TRBJ1-5, with a possible D match to TRBD1 (5 bases). CDR3 length: 16 amino acids. V was clipped by 0 bases and J by 4 bases, with 13 bases between them. Germline lookup yields CDR1 LGHNT and CDR2 FRNRAP. The CDR3 loop reads CASGLVIARENQPQHF. The CDR3 DNA reads TGTGCTAGTGGTTTGGTGATTGCCAGGGAAAATCAGCCCCAGCATTTT.

The CDR3 loop reads CASSLSIGSSYNEQFF. The CDR3 bases are TGTGCCAGCAGCTTAAGCATTGGGAGCTCCTACAATGAGCAGTTCTTC. The V and J genes are TRBV7-9 and TRBJ2-1, with D perhaps TRBD2 (5 bases). Germline values: CDR1 SEHNR, CDR2 FQNEAQ (reference sequence). This CDR3 is built from 16 residues. V lost 2 bases, J lost 0 bases, and 11 bases lay in between.

This chain connects TRBV11-1 to TRBJ1-1, with 7 bases matching TRBD1. Germline-derived CDR1 and CDR2 are SGHAT and FQDESV (reference sequence). The V gene end was trimmed by 5 bases and the J gene end by 6 bases; junction bases not matched to a gene: 6. CDR3 length: 13 amino acids. The CDR3 here is CASSTTGLAEAFF. The CDR3 DNA sequence: TGTGCCAGCAGCACGACAGGGTTGGCTGAAGCTTTCTTT. Combining the CDR3 with reference TRBV11-1 and TRBJ1-1 gives the whole variable domain EAEVAQSPRYKITEKSQAVAFWCDPISGHATLYWYRQILGQGPELLVQFQDESVVDDSQLPKDRFSAERLKGVDSTLKIQPAELGDSAMYLCASSTTGLAEAFFGQGTRLTVV.

The chain joins TRBV19 to TRBJ2-5, with D tentatively TRBD1 (6 bases). Trimming stripped 1 base from V and 5 bases from J, with 11 bases between. This CDR3 is built from 14 residues. Germline V gene lookup returns CDR1 LNHDA and CDR2 SQIVND (reference sequence). CDR3 amino acids: CASSIGGGWETQYF. As DNA, the CDR3 is TGTGCCAGTAGTATAGGAGGGGGATGGGAGACCCAGTACTTC.

In its sample, this clone was seen once. V gene TRBV9 combines with J gene TRBJ1-4; no definite D call. The length of the CDR3 is 15 residues. CDR1 and CDR2 from the germline V gene are SGDLS and YYNGEE. Trimming pared 7 bases from V and 8 bases from J, leaving 21 bases between. The CDR3 region is CASFPRRGLREKLFF. Here the CDR3 DNA reads TGTGCCAGCTTCCCCAGGCGAGGGCTACGGGAAAAACTGTTTTTT.

This chain connects TRBV7-2 to TRBJ1-1, with no clear D. This CDR3 has 15 residues. In germline, CDR1 is SGHTA, CDR2 FQGNSA. Trimming cost V 1 base and J 5 bases, with 14 bases left between them. The CDR3 DNA reads as TGTGCCAGCAGCTTAGAGTACGGGTTAGGAACTGAAGCTTTCTTT. Its translation: CASSLEYGLGTEAFF.

This chain connects TRBV4-1 to TRBJ1-1, with D possibly being TRBD1 (5 bases). Germline CDR1 and CDR2: MGHRA and YSYEKL. The CDR3 consists of 15 residues. The ends were cut back, 1 base at V and 6 bases at J, with 15 bases in the middle. CDR3 amino acids: CASSQGGDRRSEAFF. CDR3 sequence (DNA): TGCGCCAGCAGCCAAGGGGGCGATAGGAGATCTGAAGCTTTCTTT.

The chain uses TRBV6-5 and TRBJ1-2; TRBD1 matches 7 bases. CDR1 is MNHEY and CDR2 is SVGAGI in the germline V gene. V trimming: 5 bases; J trimming: 2 bases; junction bases outside the gene matches: 5. The CDR3 has 14 residues. CDR3 DNA sequence: TGTGCCAGCAGTATAGAGACAGGGAACTATGGCTACACCTTC. Translating it yields CASSIETGNYGYTF.

The chain is built from TRBV7-9 and TRBJ1-1, with D maybe TRBD1 (5 bases). Trimming left V 6 bases short and J 2 bases short, with 19 bases between. Per the germline V gene, CDR1 is SEHNR and CDR2 is FQNEAQ (reference sequence). The CDR3 contains 16 residues. The CDR3 loop is CASSSSYRPDNTEAFF. CDR3 sequence (DNA): TGTGCCAGCAGTTCCTCCTACAGGCCAGATAACACTGAAGCTTTCTTT.

This rearrangement joins TRBV2 to TRBJ2-7; 9 nucleotides line up with TRBD1. Germline V gene data show CDR1 as SNHLY and CDR2 as FYNNEI. This CDR3 comprises 13 residues. V lost 6 bases, J lost 7 bases, and 7 bases stayed unmatched. Here the CDR3 DNA reads TGTGCCAGCAGCGATGGACAGGGGAGAGAGCAGTACTTC. This codes for CASSDGQGREQYF.

This clone was counted a few times. The chain is built from TRBV5-1 and TRBJ1-1; TRBD1 might be the D (6 bases). The germline gives CDR1 SGHRS, CDR2 YFSETQ. This CDR3 comprises 14 residues. With 5 bases removed from V and 5 bases from J, the gap between germline ends came to 16 bases. The CDR3 DNA reads as TGCGCCAGCAGGGAACCAGGGGCCGGGACTGAAGCTTTCTTT. Amino acids: CASREPGAGTEAFF.

The rearrangement joins TRBV29-1 to TRBJ1-1, with D possibly matching TRBD1 (5 bases). The CDR3 spans 15 residues. V gave up 7 bases and J gave up 3 bases, with 21 bases separating them. The germline gives CDR1 SQVTM, CDR2 ANQGSEA. The CDR3 DNA reads TGCAGCGGGGCGGGGGGAACCTATGAAGACACTGAAGCTTTCTTT. Protein sequence: CSGAGGTYEDTEAFF.

The chain uses TRBV19 and TRBJ1-2, with D maybe TRBD1 (6 bases). Germline V gene lookup returns CDR1 LNHDA and CDR2 SQIVND (reference sequence). The CDR3 is 12 amino acids. CDR3 sequence reads: CVPQGNPYGYTF. In nucleotides, the CDR3 is TGTGTCCCGCAGGGGAATCCCTATGGCTACACCTTC.

V gene TRBV27 combines with J gene TRBJ1-1; no clear D. The V end was cut by 5 bases, the J end by 6 bases, with 16 bases between. Per germline, CDR1 MNHEY and CDR2 SMNVEV (reference sequence). This CDR3 contains 14 residues. In nucleotides, the CDR3 is TGTGCCAGCAGTCCCGACATCGAGTTAGCTGAAGCTTTCTTT. Its translation: CASSPDIELAEAFF.

The CDR3 nucleotides read TGTGCCAGCAGTCGTAAGGCCAGGGGCTGGTATGGCTACACCTTC. Residues: CASSRKARGWYGYTF. V usage is TRBV28 and J usage is TRBJ1-2; a possible D gene is TRBD1 (6 bases). Germline lookup yields CDR1 MDHEN and CDR2 SYDVKM. This CDR3 has 15 residues. V lost 5 bases, J lost 5 bases, and 18 bases lay in between.

The chain combines TRBV11-2 with TRBJ2-2; TRBD1 matches 7 bases. Trimming at V came to 5 bases and at J to 2 bases, leaving 5 bases not matched to a gene. Germline-derived CDR1 and CDR2 are SGHAT and FQNNGV. This CDR3 contains 15 residues. CDR3 sequence reads: CASSQTGRNTGELFF. CDR3 DNA sequence: TGTGCCAGCAGCCAGACAGGGCGAAACACCGGGGAGCTGTTTTTT.

The rearrangement joins TRBV5-4 to TRBJ1-1; tentatively, D is TRBD1 (6 bases). Germline lookup yields CDR1 SGHNT and CDR2 YYREEE (reference sequence). V was cut by 4 bases and J by 0 bases, with 19 bases left in between. The CDR3 runs to 17 residues. The CDR3 region has the DNA TGTGCCAGCAGCCGGGACATCCTCCCGACCGTGAACACTGAAGCTTTCTTT. This encodes CASSRDILPTVNTEAFF.

The chain couples TRBV9 to TRBJ2-3; 9 bases are a match to TRBD2. CDR3 length: 15 residues. The V gene's germline CDR1 is SGDLS and CDR2 YYNGEE. J was trimmed by 4 bases and V by 2 bases; bases with no gene match: 5. In nucleotides, the CDR3 is TGTGCCAGCAGCGTGCTAGCGGGGCCATCAGATACGCAGTATTTT. Protein sequence: CASSVLAGPSDTQYF.

As concerns this clone: Other DNA variants within this sample encode the same CDR3. The V and J genes are TRBV27 and TRBJ1-2; 8 bases agree with TRBD1. From germline, CDR1 is MNHEY and CDR2 SMNVEV (reference sequence). This CDR3 has 14 amino acids. J gave up 4 bases and V 5 bases, and 6 bases lay outside the gene matches. The CDR3 DNA sequence: TGTGCCAGCAGTAGCAGGGGGCGAGGCTATGGCTACACCTTC. This translates into CASSSRGRGYGYTF.